The 26 T cell receptor beta chains in this list originate from one sample, sequenced in a study of T-cell memory formation after mild COVID-19 (dated by TCRdb to the early 2020s). The library was obtained by 5' RACE. The instrument was an Illumina NovaSeq 6000. The public sequencing data were trimmed at Q25 with fastp and processed into clonotypes with MiXCR by TCRdb, which kept only in-frame beta chains. Duplicate CDR3 protein sequences are folded into a single record with the most common DNA and genes. The sample records 450,000 to 700,000 distinct CDR3 sequences, around 17% of which are singletons. More than 10% of the sample lies in the top ten. The sequenced material came from PBMCs or a T cell subset sorted from them (not recorded which). Receptors were obtained from an adult woman who had mild COVID-19 (a few samples of this study predate the infection). The sample titles of this study are shuffled in the database, so cell type and time point are left out; the donor was told from shared clones.

This chain uses TRBV6-6 with TRBJ2-1; 7 bases are a match to TRBD1. The CDR3 consists of 14 residues. The germline V gene encodes CDR1 MNHNY and CDR2 SVGAGI (reference sequence). Trimming cost V 6 bases and J 6 bases; bases outside gene matches: 8. DNA for the CDR3: TGTGCCAGCAGCCAAAGACAGGGTCTCAATGAGCAGTTCTTC. The encoded protein is CASSQRQGLNEQFF.

This clonotype was seen a few times. The chain carries TRBV5-1 and TRBJ1-2, with unresolved D. V dropped 0 bases and J dropped 8 bases, with 14 bases sitting between them. The V gene's germline CDR1 is SGHRS and CDR2 YFSETQ. The CDR3 spans 14 residues. The CDR3 nucleotides read TGCGCCAGCAGCTTGGCCTCTGGGCCCCGGGGCTACACCTTC. It translates to CASSLASGPRGYTF.

This clonotype was seen ten or more times. The V call is TRBV24-1, the J call TRBJ2-1; the D is unclear. Looked up from germline, CDR1 is KGHDR and CDR2 is SFDVKD. This CDR3 region has 11 residues. Deletions cut 6 bases from V and 1 base from J, with 0 bases between. The CDR3 DNA reads TGTGCCACCAGTTCCTACAATGAGCAGTTCTTC. Amino acid sequence: CATSSYNEQFF.

This clonotype has just one count. At one of its ends the junction is not consistent with the germline gene, which may arise from a read error. The V and J genes are TRBV10-3 and TRBJ2-2; D is perhaps TRBD2 (5 bases). There are 12 residues in the CDR3. Germline loops: CDR1 ENHRY, CDR2 SYGVKD. The CDR3 nucleotides read TGTGCCATCAGTGAGTCTGGTGGGGAGATGTTTTTT. This gives the protein CAISESGGEMFF.

This clonotype was observed a handful of times. The chain combines TRBV6-4 with TRBJ1-2; D gene unclear. There are 13 residues in the CDR3. Germline values: CDR1 MRHNA, CDR2 SNTAGT. Trimming removed 4 bases at V and 3 bases at J, with 9 bases between. The CDR3 DNA sequence: TGTGCCAGCAGTGGGACGGTCCACTATGGCTACACCTTC. Translated: CASSGTVHYGYTF.

The chain is built from TRBV30 and TRBJ2-7, with a tentative D call TRBD1 (6 bases). Germline CDR1 and CDR2: GTSNPN and SVGIG (reference sequence). Deletions cut 4 bases from V and 7 bases from J, with 23 bases between. The CDR3 runs 15 residues. The CDR3: CAWTHRGDRQGEQYF. CDR3 nucleotide sequence: TGTGCCTGGACCCATAGGGGAGACAGGCAGGGAGAGCAGTACTTC.

The table lists this clonotype with a count of one. The chain links TRBV7-6 to TRBJ2-1; 7 positions agree with TRBD2. The germline V gene encodes CDR1 SGHVS and CDR2 FNYEAQ. V shed 5 bases, J shed 3 bases, and the junction held 7 bases outside the gene matches. The CDR3 sequence is 15 residues long. The CDR3 coding sequence is TGTGCCAGCAGCCCTCGGGGACTATTCTACAATGAGCAGTTCTTC. Protein: CASSPRGLFYNEQFF.

V usage is TRBV12-5 and J usage is TRBJ2-1; D not resolved. The CDR3 length is 14 residues. Germline V CDR1 and CDR2: LGHNT, FRNRAP. V lost 0 bases to trimming and J lost 5 bases, with 8 bases between them. DNA for the CDR3: TGTGCTAGTGGTTTGGTCAATAATCACAATGAGCAGTTCTTC. Translation: CASGLVNNHNEQFF.

V usage is TRBV7-9 and J usage is TRBJ1-1; 7 bases match TRBD1. From germline, CDR1 is SEHNR and CDR2 FQNEAQ (reference sequence). The CDR3 contains 17 residues. Trimming took 5 bases from V and 1 from J; bases not matched to a gene: 13. The CDR3 reads CASSALGTGEGNTEAFF. Written as DNA, the CDR3 is TGTGCCAGCAGCGCCCTAGGAACAGGGGAGGGGAACACTGAAGCTTTCTTT.

The chain uses TRBV7-3 and TRBJ1-1; no definite D call. V lost 5 bases and J lost 4, with 20 bases in between. The CDR3 is 16 residues long. CDR1 and CDR2 (germline): SGHTA, FQGTGA. In DNA form, the CDR3 reads TGTGCCAGCAGCCCCCAGCCCCAGATTCCTAGCACTGAAGCTTTCTTT. This encodes CASSPQPQIPSTEAFF.

This clonotype was seen only a few times. The chain uses TRBV9 and TRBJ1-1; D may be TRBD1 (5 bases). The germline V gene has CDR1 SGDLS and CDR2 YYNGEE. With 0 bases removed from V and 7 bases from J, the gap between germline ends came to 16 bases. The CDR3 has 15 residues. CDR3 sequence: CASSVEGGGVGEAFF. CDR3 coding DNA: TGTGCCAGCAGCGTAGAGGGCGGGGGGGTAGGTGAAGCTTTCTTT.

This clonotype was detected a few times. The chain joins TRBV9 to TRBJ2-1; possibly TRBD1 or TRBD2 for D (5 bases each). The germline V gene has CDR1 SGDLS and CDR2 YYNGEE. The ends were cut back, 0 bases at V and 10 bases at J, with 14 bases in the middle. There are 14 residues in the CDR3. CDR3 sequence (DNA): TGTGCCAGCAGCGTAGTAGTTATGGGGACCGAGCAGTTCTTC. Translating gives CASSVVVMGTEQFF.

The rearrangement joins TRBV7-9 to TRBJ1-2; 9 bases are a match to TRBD1. CDR1 SEHNR and CDR2 FQNEAQ come from the germline V gene (reference sequence). V dropped 5 bases and J dropped 5; count of bases not matched to a gene: 6. This CDR3 is 14 amino acids long. The CDR3 is CASSNTGGSYGYTF. In DNA form, the CDR3 reads TGTGCCAGCAGCAACACAGGGGGCTCTTATGGCTACACCTTC.

This clonotype was picked up a small number of times. CDR3 sequence reads: CASSQEGRPGNTIYF. The CDR3 DNA reads as TGCGCCAGCAGCCAAGAAGGGCGACCCGGAAACACCATATATTTT. The chain combines TRBV4-1 with TRBJ1-3, with D unclear. The germline V gene encodes CDR1 MGHRA and CDR2 YSYEKL. The ends were cut back, 0 bases at V and 4 bases at J, with 10 bases in the middle. This CDR3 spans 15 amino acids.

The rearrangement links TRBV7-9 to TRBJ2-3; TRBD2 matches at 9 bases. The V and J ends lost 4 bases and 0 bases, in that order; junction bases with no gene match: 5. Germline assignment: CDR1 SEHNR and CDR2 FQNEAQ (reference sequence). This CDR3 comprises 16 residues. DNA for the CDR3: TGTGCCAGCAGCTCCGGACTAGCGTACAGCACAGATACGCAGTATTTT. Protein sequence: CASSSGLAYSTDTQYF. Drawing the rest from reference TRBV7-9 and TRBJ2-3, the complete variable domain is DTGVSQNPRHKITKRGQNVTFRCDPISEHNRLYWYRQTLGQGPEFLTYFQNEAQLEKSRLLSDRFSAERPKGSFSTLEIQRTEQGDSAMYLCASSSGLAYSTDTQYFGPGTRLTVL.

This chain links TRBV19 with TRBJ2-3; TRBD1 or TRBD2 may be the D gene (6 bases each). Germline CDR1 LNHDA, CDR2 SQIVND (reference sequence). There are 15 residues in the CDR3. Trimming took 7 bases from V and 6 from J, leaving 20 bases between them. The CDR3 sequence is CASTPGAAGQDTQYF. The CDR3 DNA is TGTGCCAGTACCCCGGGGGCAGCAGGGCAGGATACGCAGTATTTT. Full variable domain (rest looked up from reference TRBV19 and TRBJ2-3): DGGITQSPKYLFRKEGQNVTLSCEQNLNHDAMYWYRQDPGQGLRLIYYSQIVNDFQKGDIAEGYSVSREKKESFPLTVTSAQKNPTAFYLCASTPGAAGQDTQYFGPGTRLTVL.

This clonotype has only a few counts. V and J are TRBV20-1 and TRBJ2-1, with 8 bases matching TRBD2. The CDR3 covers 14 residues. With V trimmed by 4 bases and J by 3 bases, 5 bases remained unmatched. Germline values: CDR1 DFQATT, CDR2 SNEGSKA (reference sequence). The CDR3 coding sequence is TGCAGTGCTAAGGCGGGAGGACTCTACAATGAGCAGTTCTTC. Translated, it gives CSAKAGGLYNEQFF.

The J gene is TRBJ2-7, the V gene TRBV4-3; 15 bases are shared with TRBD2. This CDR3 comprises 15 residues. Looked up from germline, CDR1 is LGHNA and CDR2 is YSLEER. The V gene end was trimmed by 0 bases and the J gene end by 6 bases; junction bases not matched to a gene: 0. The CDR3 is CASSQEGLAGGEQYF. In DNA, the CDR3 is TGCGCCAGCAGCCAAGAGGGACTAGCGGGAGGCGAGCAGTACTTC.

The chain links TRBV5-4 to TRBJ2-3; 8 bases fit TRBD2. This CDR3 has 16 amino acids. V shed 1 base and J 2 bases; nucleotides not matched to a gene: 6. The V gene's germline CDR1 is SGHNT and CDR2 YYREEE (reference sequence). In DNA, the CDR3 is TGTGCCAGCAGCTTGCGAATAGCGGGGTACACAGATACGCAGTATTTT. It yields the protein CASSLRIAGYTDTQYF.

This chain joins TRBV7-2 and TRBJ1-6, with 7 nucleotides matching TRBD1. This CDR3 contains 15 residues. Germline V lookup: CDR1 SGHTA, CDR2 FQGNSA. V shed 4 bases, J shed 7 bases, and the junction held 7 bases outside the gene matches. This chain's CDR3 is CASSSEVRGNSPLHF. The CDR3 DNA reads as TGTGCCAGCAGCTCCGAGGTCAGGGGGAATTCACCCCTCCACTTT.

This clonotype was seen more than once but under ten times. V gene TRBV11-2 combines with J gene TRBJ2-1, with TRBD2 matching 11 bases. Trimming removed 3 bases from V and 6 bases from J; junction bases left unmatched: 10. The germline CDR1 and CDR2 sequences are SGHAT and FQNNGV. The CDR3 is made up of 17 amino acids. CDR3 amino acids: CASSFSLAGDVGNEQFF. DNA for the CDR3: TGTGCCAGCAGCTTCTCACTAGCGGGAGACGTTGGCAATGAGCAGTTCTTC.

The rearrangement links TRBV5-1 to TRBJ1-1; D may be TRBD1 (5 bases). The CDR3 is made up of 15 amino acids. The germline V gene encodes CDR1 SGHRS and CDR2 YFSETQ. With 5 bases removed from V and 1 base from J, the gap between germline ends came to 15 bases. The CDR3 DNA is TGCGCCAGCAGGGCCCCGGGACGCTCGAACACTGAAGCTTTCTTT. This encodes CASRAPGRSNTEAFF. The full variable domain, completed using reference TRBV5-1 and TRBJ1-1, is KAGVTQTPRYLIKTRGQQVTLSCSPISGHRSVSWYQQTPGQGLQFLFEYFSETQRNKGNFPGRFSGRQFSNSRSEMNVSTLELGDSALYLCASRAPGRSNTEAFFGQGTRLTVV.

The chain is built from TRBV18 and TRBJ1-2; D is uncertain. V lost 3 bases, J lost 6 bases, and 11 bases lay in between. Germline V gene lookup returns CDR1 KGHSH and CDR2 LQKENI. This CDR3 is 13 amino acids long. The CDR3 spells CASSPSRSDGYTF. The CDR3 coding sequence is TGTGCCAGCTCACCCTCCCGTTCGGATGGCTACACCTTC. Using reference TRBV18 and TRBJ1-2 for the parts outside the CDR3, the full variable domain is NAGVMQNPRHLVRRRGQEARLRCSPMKGHSHVYWYRQLPEEGLKFMVYLQKENIIDESGMPKERFSAEFPKEGPSILRIQQVVRGDSAAYFCASSPSRSDGYTFGSGTRLTVV.

V and J are TRBV15 and TRBJ1-4; TRBD1 is a possible D gene (6 bases). The V end lost 0 bases, the J end lost 5 bases, and 7 bases lay between the germline ends. CDR3 length: 14 amino acids. Germline V CDR1 and CDR2: LNHNV, YYDKDF (reference sequence). CDR3 sequence reads: CATSREQGNEKLFF. In DNA form, the CDR3 reads TGTGCCACCAGCAGAGAGCAGGGGAATGAAAAACTGTTTTTT.

V gene TRBV11-2 combines with J gene TRBJ2-1, with unresolved D. Per the germline V gene, CDR1 is SGHAT and CDR2 is FQNNGV. Deletions cut 1 base from V and 8 bases from J, with 12 bases between. The CDR3 totals 14 residues. The CDR3 DNA is TGTGCCAGCAGCTTAGTTTCTGCACTGGATGAGCAGTTCTTC. Translating it yields CASSLVSALDEQFF. Drawing the rest from reference TRBV11-2 and TRBJ2-1, the complete variable domain is EAGVAQSPRYKIIEKRQSVAFWCNPISGHATLYWYQQILGQGPKLLIQFQNNGVVDDSQLPKDRFSAERLKGVDSTLKIQPAKLEDSAVYLCASSLVSALDEQFFGPGTRLTVL.

The chain recombines TRBV29-1 with TRBJ1-3; D unclear. The CDR3 spans 13 residues. V lost 3 bases to trimming and J lost 0 bases, with 6 bases between them. The germline CDR1 and CDR2 sequences are SQVTM and ANQGSEA. In DNA, the CDR3 is TGCAGCGTTGAGACGGACTCTGGAAACACCATATATTTT. It is translated as CSVETDSGNTIYF.